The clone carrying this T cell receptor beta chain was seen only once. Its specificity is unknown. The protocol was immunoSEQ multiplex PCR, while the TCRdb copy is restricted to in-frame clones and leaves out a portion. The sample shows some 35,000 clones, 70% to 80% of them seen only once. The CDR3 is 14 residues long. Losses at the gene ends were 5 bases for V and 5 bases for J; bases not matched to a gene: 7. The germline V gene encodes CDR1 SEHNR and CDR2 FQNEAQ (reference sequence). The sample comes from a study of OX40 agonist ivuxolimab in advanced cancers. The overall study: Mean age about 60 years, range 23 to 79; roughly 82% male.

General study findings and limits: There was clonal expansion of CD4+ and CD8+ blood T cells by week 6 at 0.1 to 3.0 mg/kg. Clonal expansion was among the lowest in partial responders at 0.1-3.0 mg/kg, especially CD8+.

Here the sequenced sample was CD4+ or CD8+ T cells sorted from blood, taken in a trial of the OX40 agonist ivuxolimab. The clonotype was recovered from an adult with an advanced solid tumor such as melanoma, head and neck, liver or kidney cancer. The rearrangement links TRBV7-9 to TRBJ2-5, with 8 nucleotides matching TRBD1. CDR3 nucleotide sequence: TGTGCCAGCAGCCCAGTACAGGGGGTTGAGACCCAGTACTTC. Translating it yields CASSPVQGVETQYF. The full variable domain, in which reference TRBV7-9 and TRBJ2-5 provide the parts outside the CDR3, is DTGVSQNPRHKITKRGQNVTFRCDPISEHNRLYWYRQTLGQGPEFLTYFQNEAQLEKSRLLSDRFSAERPKGSFSTLEIQRTEQGDSAMYLCASSPVQGVETQYFGPGTRLLVL.